This T cell receptor (beta chain) comes out of a study of T cells after yellow fever vaccination. Across the whole study: Preparation of fractions with low cell numbers was performed using SMART-Seq v4 Ultra Low Input. Study-wide results and limits: Subsequent booster samples again held most clones from primary vaccination (less than 98% CD4, about 85% CD8). Peaking faster, on day 5 versus 15, the secondary response was nonetheless weaker.

TCRdb ran MiXCR on the 5' RACE reads and lists one entry per CDR3 protein. Found here are 120,000 or so distinct CDR3 sequences, 7.2% of them singletons; the top ten hold 2.5% to 3.5%. This clonotype was detected a few times. What it binds is not known. This CDR3 has 16 residues. The V gene lost 0 bases and the J gene lost 2 bases, with 11 bases spanning the gap. In germline, CDR1 is LNHDA, CDR2 SQIVND (reference sequence). The sequencing here drew on CD4+ T cells sorted from PBMCs, taken about 41 days after the first yellow fever vaccination. The chain has TRBV19 and TRBJ2-1; D is undetermined. The clonotype was recovered from a man aged 18-30 years who received the YFV17D yellow fever vaccine. The CDR3 is CASSIDRRPAYNEQFF. CDR3 sequence (DNA): TGTGCCAGTAGTATAGATCGCAGGCCTGCCTACAATGAGCAGTTCTTC.